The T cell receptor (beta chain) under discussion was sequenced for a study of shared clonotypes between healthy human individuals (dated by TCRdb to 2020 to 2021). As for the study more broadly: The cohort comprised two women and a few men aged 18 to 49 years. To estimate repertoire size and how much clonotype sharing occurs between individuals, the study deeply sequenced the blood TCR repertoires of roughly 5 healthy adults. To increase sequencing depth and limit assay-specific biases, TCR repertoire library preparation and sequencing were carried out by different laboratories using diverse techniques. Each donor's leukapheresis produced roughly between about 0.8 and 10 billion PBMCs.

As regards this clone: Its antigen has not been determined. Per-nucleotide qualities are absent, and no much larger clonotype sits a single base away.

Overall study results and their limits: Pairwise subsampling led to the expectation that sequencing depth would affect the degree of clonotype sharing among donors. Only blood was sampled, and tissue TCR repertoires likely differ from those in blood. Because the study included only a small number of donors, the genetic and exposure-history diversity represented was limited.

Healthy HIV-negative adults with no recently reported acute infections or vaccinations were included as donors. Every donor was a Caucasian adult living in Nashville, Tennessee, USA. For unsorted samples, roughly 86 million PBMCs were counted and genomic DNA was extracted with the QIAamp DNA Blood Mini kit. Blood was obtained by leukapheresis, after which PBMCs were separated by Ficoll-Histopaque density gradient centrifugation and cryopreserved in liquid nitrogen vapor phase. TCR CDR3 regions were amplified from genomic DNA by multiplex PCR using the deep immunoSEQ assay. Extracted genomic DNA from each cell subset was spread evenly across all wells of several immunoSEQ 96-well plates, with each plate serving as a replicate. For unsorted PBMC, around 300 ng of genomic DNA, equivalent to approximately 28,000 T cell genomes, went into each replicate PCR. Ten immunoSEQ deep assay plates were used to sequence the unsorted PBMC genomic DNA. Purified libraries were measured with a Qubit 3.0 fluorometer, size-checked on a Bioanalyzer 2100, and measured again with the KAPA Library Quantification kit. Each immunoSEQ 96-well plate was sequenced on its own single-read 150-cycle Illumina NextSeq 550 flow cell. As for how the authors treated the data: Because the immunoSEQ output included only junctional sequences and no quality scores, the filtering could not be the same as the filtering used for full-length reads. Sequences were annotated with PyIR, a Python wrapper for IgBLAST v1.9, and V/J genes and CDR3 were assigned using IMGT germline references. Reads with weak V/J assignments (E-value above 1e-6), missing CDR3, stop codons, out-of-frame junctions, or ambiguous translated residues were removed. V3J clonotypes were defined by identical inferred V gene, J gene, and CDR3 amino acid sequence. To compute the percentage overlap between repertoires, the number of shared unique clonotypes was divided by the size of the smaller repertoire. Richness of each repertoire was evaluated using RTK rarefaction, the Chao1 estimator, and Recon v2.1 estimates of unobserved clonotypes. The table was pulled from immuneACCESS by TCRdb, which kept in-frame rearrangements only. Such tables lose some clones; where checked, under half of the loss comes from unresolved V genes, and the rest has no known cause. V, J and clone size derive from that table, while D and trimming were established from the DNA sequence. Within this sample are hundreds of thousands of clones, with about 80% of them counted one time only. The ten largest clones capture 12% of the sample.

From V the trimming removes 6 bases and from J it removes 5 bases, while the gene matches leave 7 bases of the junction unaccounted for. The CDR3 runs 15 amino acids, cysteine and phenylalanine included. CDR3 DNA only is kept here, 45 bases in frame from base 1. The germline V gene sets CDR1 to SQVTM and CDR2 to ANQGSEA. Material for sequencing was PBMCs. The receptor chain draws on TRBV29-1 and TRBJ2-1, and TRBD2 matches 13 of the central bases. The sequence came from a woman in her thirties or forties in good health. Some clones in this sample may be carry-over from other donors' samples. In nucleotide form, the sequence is TGCAGCGTCTACCCAGGACTAGCGGGGGACAATGAGCAGTTCTTC. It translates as CSVYPGLAGDNEQFF.